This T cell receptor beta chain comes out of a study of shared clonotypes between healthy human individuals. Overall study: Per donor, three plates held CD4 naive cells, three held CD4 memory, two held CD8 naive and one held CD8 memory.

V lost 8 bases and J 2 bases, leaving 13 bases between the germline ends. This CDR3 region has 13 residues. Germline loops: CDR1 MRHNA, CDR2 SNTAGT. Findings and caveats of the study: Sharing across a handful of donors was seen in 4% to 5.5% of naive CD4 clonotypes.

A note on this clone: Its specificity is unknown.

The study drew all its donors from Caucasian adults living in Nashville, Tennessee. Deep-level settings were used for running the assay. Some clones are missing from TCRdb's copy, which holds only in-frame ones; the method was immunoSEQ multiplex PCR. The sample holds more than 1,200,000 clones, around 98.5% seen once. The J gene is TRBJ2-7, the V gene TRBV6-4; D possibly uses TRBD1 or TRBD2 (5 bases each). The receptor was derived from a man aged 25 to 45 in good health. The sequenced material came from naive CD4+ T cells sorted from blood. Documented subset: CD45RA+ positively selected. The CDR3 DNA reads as TGTGCCAGCCGGGACCCGTTGGCCTACGAGCAGTACTTC. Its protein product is CASRDPLAYEQYF.